A single T cell receptor (beta chain) is shown here with its context. It was with random hexamers that 0.5 to 1 ug RNA was reverse transcribed. TCR beta CDR3 was amplified by immunoSEQ covering 54 Vbeta and 13 Jbeta. TCRdb re-called the immunoSEQ multiplex PCR reads through MiXCR, storing one row per CDR3 protein. This table holds some 200,000 distinct CDR3 sequences, around 90% found once. These data originate in a study of CD8 T cells in Susac syndrome. The CDR3 contains 17 residues. CDR1 is MGHRA and CDR2 is YSYEKL in the germline V gene. Trimming shortened V by 0 bases and J by 5 bases, and 19 bases separated the two germline ends.

The clonotype was recovered from a human donor with Susac syndrome. The genes are TRBV4-1 and TRBJ1-1, with D maybe TRBD1 (6 bases). Sequenced: CD4+ T cells from PBMCs. The CDR3 nucleotides read TGCGCCAGCAGCCAAGATAGTACAGGGTTTAGGGGGACTGAAGCTTTCTTT. Its protein product is CASSQDSTGFRGTEAFF.